This T cell receptor beta chain was sequenced during a study of blood T cell repertoires in COVID-19. Clones were sequenced by immunoSEQ multiplex PCR, and TCRdb holds only the in-frame ones, with some missing. The repertoire includes some 66,000 clones, about nine tenths of them detected once, and 6% to 9.5% sits in the top ten. Between the trimmed V and J ends, which lost 0 bases and 0 bases, there was a span of 6 bases. The length of the CDR3 is 15 residues. Germline V gene lookup returns CDR1 SGHTA and CDR2 FQGNSA. This TCR was sampled from a human donor in a cohort sampled during active COVID-19. The sequenced sample consisted of peripheral blood. This chain uses TRBV7-2 with TRBJ2-1; no firm D call. The CDR3 loop is CASSLAYSSYNEQFF. The CDR3 DNA is TGTGCCAGCAGCTTAGCGTATAGCTCCTACAATGAGCAGTTCTTC.